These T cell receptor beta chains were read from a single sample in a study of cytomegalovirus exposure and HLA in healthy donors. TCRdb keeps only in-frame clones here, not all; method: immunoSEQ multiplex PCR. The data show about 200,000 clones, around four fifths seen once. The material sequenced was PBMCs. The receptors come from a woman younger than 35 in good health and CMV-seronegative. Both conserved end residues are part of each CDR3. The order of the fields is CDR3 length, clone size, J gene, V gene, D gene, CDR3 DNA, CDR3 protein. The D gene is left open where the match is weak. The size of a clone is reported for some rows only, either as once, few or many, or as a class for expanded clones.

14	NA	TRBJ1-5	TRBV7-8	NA	TGTGCCAGCAGCCCCCTAGCCTCGAATCAGCCCCAGCATTTT	CASSPLASNQPQHF
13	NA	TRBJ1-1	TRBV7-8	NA	TGTGCCAGCAGGCCTGATCAGGGAGTTAGGGCTTTCTTT	CASRPDQGVRAFF
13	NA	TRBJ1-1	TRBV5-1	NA	TGCGCCAGCAGCTTGGTAGGCCTAGCTGAAGCTTTCTTT	CASSLVGLAEAFF
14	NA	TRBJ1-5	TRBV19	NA	TGTGCCAGTAGTTCTTCCGGCGGCAATCAGCCCCAGCATTTT	CASSSSGGNQPQHF
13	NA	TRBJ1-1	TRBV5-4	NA	TGTGCCAGCAGCTTTACCGAGGGGACTGAAGCTTTCTTT	CASSFTEGTEAFF
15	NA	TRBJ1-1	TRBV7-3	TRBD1	TGTGCCAGCAGCTTATCGGGACAGGGAGGCACTGAAGCTTTCTTT	CASSLSGQGGTEAFF
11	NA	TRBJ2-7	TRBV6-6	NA	TGTGCCAGCAGCATAGGGGATGAGCAGTACTTC	CASSIGDEQYF
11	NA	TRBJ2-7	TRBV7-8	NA	TGTGCCAGCGCTGGGACCTACGAGCAGTACTTC	CASAGTYEQYF
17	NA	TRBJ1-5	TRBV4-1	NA	TGCGCCAGCAGCCAAGCTTCGTGGACCGGCAGCAATCAGCCCCAGCATTTT	CASSQASWTGSNQPQHF
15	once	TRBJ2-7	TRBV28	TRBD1	TGTGCCAGCAGTGATACGGGACAGGGAGTGGGCGAGCAGTACTTC	CASSDTGQGVGEQYF
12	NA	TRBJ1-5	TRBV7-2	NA	TGTGCCAGCAGCTTGCCTAATCAGCCCCAGCATTTT	CASSLPNQPQHF
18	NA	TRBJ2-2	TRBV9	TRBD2	TGTGCCAGCAGCGTAGATGTTAGCGGGAGGTGGGGGTCCGGGGAGCTGTTTTTT	CASSVDVSGRWGSGELFF
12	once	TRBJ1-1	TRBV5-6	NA	TGTGCCAGCAGCTACCTATACACTGAAGCTTTCTTT	CASSYLYTEAFF
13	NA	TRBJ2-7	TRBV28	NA	TGTGCCAGCAGTTTAACAGGGGGGGACGAGCAGTACTTC	CASSLTGGDEQYF
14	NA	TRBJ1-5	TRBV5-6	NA	TGTGCCAGCAGCCCCGACGGAAGGAATCAGCCCCAGCATTTT	CASSPDGRNQPQHF
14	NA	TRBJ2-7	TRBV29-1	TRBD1	TGCAGCGTTGTGCTCTGGGACAGGGGCCACGAGCAGTACTTC	CSVVLWDRGHEQYF
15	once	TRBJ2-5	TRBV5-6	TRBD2	TGTGCCAGCAGCTTGCAGCGGGGGGGCGGAGAGACCCAGTACTTC	CASSLQRGGGETQYF
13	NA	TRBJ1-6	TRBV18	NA	TGTGCCAGCTCCCGGGCCAAGGATTCACCCCTCCACTTT	CASSRAKDSPLHF
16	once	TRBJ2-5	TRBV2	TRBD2	TGTGCCAGCAGTGAAGAAACTAGCGGTAACGGTGGGACCCAGTACTTC	CASSEETSGNGGTQYF
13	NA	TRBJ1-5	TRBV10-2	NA	TGCGCCAGCAGTGAGTTAGACAAACCGACCCAGCATTTT	CASSELDKPTQHF
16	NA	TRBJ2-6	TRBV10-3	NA	TGTGCCATCAGTGAAGGGCAGCATGCTGGGGCCAACGTCCTGACTTTC	CAISEGQHAGANVLTF
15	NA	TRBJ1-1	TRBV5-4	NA	TGTGCCAGCAGCTTGGTTCGGGAGATGAACACTGAAGCTTTCTTT	CASSLVREMNTEAFF
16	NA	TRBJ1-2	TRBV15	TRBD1	TGTGCCACCAGCACTCTACCGGGACAGGTTATCTATGGCTACACCTTC	CATSTLPGQVIYGYTF
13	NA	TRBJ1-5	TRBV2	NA	TGTGCCAGCAGGCCAGGGGTGAATCAGCCCCAGCATTTT	CASRPGVNQPQHF
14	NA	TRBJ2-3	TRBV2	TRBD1	TGTGCCAGCACTTCTACAGGGGATCCAGATACGCAGTATTTT	CASTSTGDPDTQYF
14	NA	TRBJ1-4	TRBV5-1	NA	TGCGCCAGCAAGCTGGGGACTCAGAATGAAAAACTGTTTTTT	CASKLGTQNEKLFF
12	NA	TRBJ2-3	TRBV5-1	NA	TGCGCCAGCAGCTTTAGCACAGATACGCAGTATTTT	CASSFSTDTQYF
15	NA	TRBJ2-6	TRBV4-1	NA	TGCGCCAGCAGCCAGTTAGTCTCTGGGGCCAACGTCCTGACTTTC	CASSQLVSGANVLTF
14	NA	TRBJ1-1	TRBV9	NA	TGTGCCAGCAGCGTAGAAACTAGGAACACTGAAGCTTTCTTT	CASSVETRNTEAFF
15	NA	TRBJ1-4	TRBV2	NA	TGTGCCAGCAGTGAAGTAGGTGTAACTAATGAAAAACTGTTTTTT	CASSEVGVTNEKLFF
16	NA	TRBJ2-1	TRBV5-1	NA	TGCGCCAGCAGCCCCGGAAGCCCTTATCCCTACAATGAGCAGTTCTTC	CASSPGSPYPYNEQFF
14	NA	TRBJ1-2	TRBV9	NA	TGTGCCAGCAGCGTAGTGGCTTCTAACTATGGCTACACCTTC	CASSVVASNYGYTF
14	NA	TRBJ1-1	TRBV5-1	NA	TGCGCCAGCAGCTCGGACGGAGGGAACACTGAAGCTTTCTTT	CASSSDGGNTEAFF
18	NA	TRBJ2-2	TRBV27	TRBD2	TGTGCCAGCACTCCTAGGACTAGCGGGACCCCGAACACCGGGGAGCTGTTTTTT	CASTPRTSGTPNTGELFF
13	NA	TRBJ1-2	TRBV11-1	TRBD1	TGTGCCAGCAGCTGGGACAGGCGAGATGGCTACACCTTC	CASSWDRRDGYTF
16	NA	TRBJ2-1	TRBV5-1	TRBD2	TGCGCCAGCAGCTTGGGCACTAGCGGGGGGCGCAATGAGCAGTTCTTC	CASSLGTSGGRNEQFF
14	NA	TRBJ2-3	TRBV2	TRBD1	TGTGCCAGCAGTGAGGACAGGCAAGGGGATACGCAGTATTTT	CASSEDRQGDTQYF
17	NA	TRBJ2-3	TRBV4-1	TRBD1	TGCGCCAGCAGCCAAGACGGGACAGGGGGCCCCACAGATACGCAGTATTTT	CASSQDGTGGPTDTQYF
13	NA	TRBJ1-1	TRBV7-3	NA	TGTGCCAGCAGCTCTCGGGACACACCAAAAGCTTTCTTT	CASSSRDTPKAFF
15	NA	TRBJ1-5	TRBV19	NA	TGTGCCAGTAGTATCGCTGGGGGGAGCAATCAGCCCCAGCATTTT	CASSIAGGSNQPQHF